This T cell receptor (beta chain) was captured by sequencing in a study of immune evolution from preneoplasia to lung adenocarcinoma. Study details: HLA loss of heterozygosity: about 7% AIS, less than 18% MIA, 30% to 35% ADC, none AAH.

Trimming removed 0 bases from V and 5 bases from J, with 14 bases in between. This CDR3 has 16 residues. Germline CDR1 SGHVS, CDR2 FQNEAQ. Profiling relied on immunoSEQ multiplex PCR, and the TCRdb table lists in-frame clones only, not all of them. The sample holds around 1,700 clones, 73% seen once. Patients had resection in Japan or China between about 2013 and 2017. Each case's diagnosis was confirmed by two pathologists on H&E. Study results and limitations: T cell clonality was higher in KRAS-mutant than EGFR-mutant or wild-type nodules.

About this clone itself: Its antigen remains unidentified.

Sequencing was performed on FFPE minimally invasive lung adenocarcinoma tissue. The V gene is TRBV7-8, the J gene TRBJ1-5; a weak D match, TRBD1 (6 bases). This sequence originates from a person aged 55-79 years with lung adenocarcinoma. For the CDR3, the DNA is TGTGCCAGCAGCTTAGCGGGGGGCCTACCCTATCAGCCCCAGCATTTT. Its translation: CASSLAGGLPYQPQHF. The variable domain in full, with the rest retrieved from reference TRBV7-8 and TRBJ1-5, is GAGVSQSPRYKVAKRGQDVALRCDPISGHVSLFWYQQALGQGPEFLTYFQNEAQLDKSGLPSDRFFAERPEGSVSTLKIQRTQQEDSAVYLCASSLAGGLPYQPQHFGDGTRLSIL.